A single sample gave rise to the 10 T cell receptor beta chains below, sequenced in a study of regulatory T cells in long-lasting Graves disease. Time point: persistent/refractory GD, antithyroid drugs over 5 years with positive TRAb. Construction of the TCR library relied on RNA isolated from PBMCs. Through Arm-PCR of CDR3 regions and iRepertoire HTBI primers, TCR beta libraries were built. TCRdb fed the multiplex PCR reads into MiXCR, producing one record per CDR3 protein. The sample holds over 350,000 distinct CDR3 sequences, about 20% seen once. The source material was peripheral blood mononuclear cells (PBMCs), sampled when the disease was refractory, from a patient treated with antithyroid drugs. Receptor source: a female donor with Graves disease.

The V call is TRBV3-1, the J call TRBJ2-3; TRBD1 matches at 12 bases. In germline, CDR1 is LGHDT, CDR2 YNNKEL (reference sequence). V trimming: 3 bases; J trimming: 4 bases; junction bases outside the gene matches: 11. This CDR3 has 18 residues. The CDR3 protein is CASSQTLRDRGRPDTQYF. The CDR3 DNA reads TGTGCCAGCAGCCAGACGCTACGGGACAGGGGGCGCCCAGATACGCAGTATTTT.

This clonotype was detected many times. CDR3 protein: CASSQSLGESPLHF. As DNA, the CDR3 is TGTGCCAGCAGCCAATCCCTGGGGGAATCACCCCTCCACTTT. The chain has TRBV14 and TRBJ1-6, with TRBD1 as a possible D gene (5 bases). The germline V and J ends were trimmed by 2 bases and 10 bases, with 12 bases remaining between them. The CDR3 has 14 residues. Per germline, CDR1 SGHDN and CDR2 FVKESK.

This clonotype was recorded a few times. V gene TRBV7-2 combines with J gene TRBJ1-6, with D possibly TRBD1 on 5 matching bases. Deletions cut 5 bases from V and 10 bases from J, with 15 bases between. CDR1 is SGHTA, CDR2 FQGNSA, per germline. There are 14 residues in the CDR3. CDR3 DNA: TGTGCCAGCAGCCAACCGACAGAAGCCTCACCCCTCCACTTT. The encoded protein is CASSQPTEASPLHF.

This clonotype was seen a handful of times. V and J are TRBV3-1 and TRBJ2-5; D may be TRBD2 (6 bases). Germline values: CDR1 LGHDT, CDR2 YNNKEL (reference sequence). This CDR3 has 17 residues. The germline V and J ends were trimmed by 0 bases and 3 bases, with 17 bases remaining between them. The CDR3 sequence: CASSQDLRGGSEETQYF. CDR3 DNA sequence: TGTGCCAGCAGCCAAGACTTGCGAGGAGGGTCGGAAGAGACCCAGTACTTC.

This chain links TRBV20-1 with TRBJ1-6, with 8 bases aligning to TRBD1. There are 16 residues in the CDR3. CDR1 is DFQATT and CDR2 is SNEGSKA in the germline V gene (reference sequence). V was clipped by 2 bases and J by 0 bases; unmatched bases: 3. The CDR3 sequence: CSARRDRGSYNSPLHF. In DNA, the CDR3 is TGCAGTGCTAGACGCGACAGGGGCTCCTATAATTCACCCCTCCACTTT.

V is TRBV3-1 and J is TRBJ1-2; D is undetermined. Germline V gives CDR1 LGHDT, CDR2 YNNKEL (reference sequence). V was trimmed by 0 bases and J by 0 bases, leaving 8 bases between them. The CDR3 runs 15 residues. The CDR3 DNA is TGTGCCAGCAGCCAAGAGGTACCTGCTAACTATGGCTACACCTTC. Protein sequence: CASSQEVPANYGYTF.

The chain joins TRBV3-1 to TRBJ2-6, with D possibly being TRBD1 (6 bases). The CDR3 has 14 amino acids. Germline CDR1 is LGHDT and CDR2 is YNNKEL (reference sequence). V lost 8 bases, J lost 2 bases, and 10 bases lay in between. Written as DNA, the CDR3 is TGTGCCAGCGAGGGGGTGGCTGGGGCCAACGTCCTGACTTTC. It is translated as CASEGVAGANVLTF.

This clonotype appeared many times. This chain links TRBV7-2 with TRBJ1-1; unclear D gene. Germline values: CDR1 SGHTA, CDR2 FQGNSA. V dropped 2 bases and J dropped 1 base, with 8 bases sitting between them. The CDR3 consists of 14 residues. The CDR3 loop reads CASSLFSRNTEAFF. In DNA form, the CDR3 reads TGTGCCAGCAGCTTATTTAGCCGGAACACTGAAGCTTTCTTT.

This clonotype was seen a handful of times. The DNA for the CDR3 is TGTGCCAGCAGCTTCCACCCCGGCGATACGCAGTATTTT. It is translated as CASSFHPGDTQYF. The V gene is TRBV7-2, the J gene TRBJ2-3, with D unclear. Germline loops: CDR1 SGHTA, CDR2 FQGNSA. The CDR3 has 13 amino acids. Trimming stripped 3 bases from V and 6 bases from J, with 10 bases between. Supplemented by reference TRBV7-2 and TRBJ2-3, the full variable domain reads GAGVSQSPSNKVTEKGKDVELRCDPISGHTALYWYRQSLGQGLEFLIYFQGNSAPDKSGLPSDRFSAERTGGSVSTLTIQRTQQEDSAVYLCASSFHPGDTQYFGPGTRLTVL.

This clonotype came up many times. Here the CDR3 reads CASSQGRRSQETQYF. DNA for the CDR3: TGTGCCAGCAGTCAAGGACGTCGTAGCCAAGAGACCCAGTACTTC. The chain uses TRBV7-6 and TRBJ2-5; no firm D call. Germline values: CDR1 SGHVS, CDR2 FNYEAQ. The CDR3 is made up of 15 amino acids. The V and J ends lost 6 bases and 1 base respectively, with 15 bases between them.